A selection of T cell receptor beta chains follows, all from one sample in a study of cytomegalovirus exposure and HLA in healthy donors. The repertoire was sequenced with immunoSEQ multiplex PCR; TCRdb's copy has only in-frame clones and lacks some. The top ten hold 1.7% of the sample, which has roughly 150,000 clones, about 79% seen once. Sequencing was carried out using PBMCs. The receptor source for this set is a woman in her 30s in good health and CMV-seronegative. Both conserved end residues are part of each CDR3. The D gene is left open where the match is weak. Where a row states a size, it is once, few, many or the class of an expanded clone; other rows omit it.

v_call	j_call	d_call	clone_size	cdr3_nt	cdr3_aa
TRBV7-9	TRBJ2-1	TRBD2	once	TGTGCCAGCAGCGGTCCTAGCGGGGTTTACAATGAGCAGTTCTTC	CASSGPSGVYNEQFF
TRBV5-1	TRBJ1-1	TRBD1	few	TGCGCCAGCAGCTCACAGGGGCGGACTGAAGCTTTCTTT	CASSSQGRTEAFF
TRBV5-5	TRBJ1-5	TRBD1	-	TGTGCCAGCAGCTTGGGCCGACAGGGATTCCAGCCCCAGCATTTT	CASSLGRQGFQPQHF
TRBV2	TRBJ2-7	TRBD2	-	TGTGCCAGCAAGGGAGGGACGGAGGAGCAGTACTTC	CASKGGTEEQYF
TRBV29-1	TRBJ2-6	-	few	TGCAGCGTTGAGATCTGGCAGGGGTCCGACTCTGGGGCCAACGTCCTGACTTTC	CSVEIWQGSDSGANVLTF
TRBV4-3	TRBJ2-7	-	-	TGCGCCAGCAGCCAAGACAGGGTCTCCTACGAGCAGTACTTC	CASSQDRVSYEQYF
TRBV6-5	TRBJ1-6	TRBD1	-	TGTGCCAGCAGACCACAGGGGTATTCGTCACCCCTCCACTTC	CASRPQGYSSPLHF
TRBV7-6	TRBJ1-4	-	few	TGTGCCAGCAGCCCCTACATGGGTTGGAGTGAAAAACTGTTTTTT	CASSPYMGWSEKLFF
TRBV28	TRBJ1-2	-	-	TGTGCCAGCAGTTTATGGGGACACAACTATGGCTACACCTTC	CASSLWGHNYGYTF
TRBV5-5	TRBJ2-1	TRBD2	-	TGTGCCAGCAGCTTGGAGCGGGGGGGGCATGAGCAGTTCTTC	CASSLERGGHEQFF
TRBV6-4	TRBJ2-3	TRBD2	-	TGTGCCAGCAGTGACAGGACTAGCGGTGGGGATACGCAGTATTTT	CASSDRTSGGDTQYF
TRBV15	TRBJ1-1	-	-	TGTGCCACCAGCAGAGACGAGGGCACTGAAGCTTTCTTT	CATSRDEGTEAFF
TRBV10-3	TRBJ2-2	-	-	TGTGCCATCAGTGAGGAGGTTGAGAAGGAGCTGTTTTTT	CAISEEVEKELFF
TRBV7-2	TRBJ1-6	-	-	TGTGCCAGCAGCTTATGGCGGGGGAAGGATTTACCCCTCCACTTT	CASSLWRGKDLPLHF
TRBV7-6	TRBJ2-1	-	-	TGTGCCAGCAGCTTAGTTGCTTTGGGCATAGAGCAGTTCTTC	CASSLVALGIEQFF
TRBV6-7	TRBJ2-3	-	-	TGTGCCAGCAGCCACCTACCCAGGGCTTATTGGACAGATACGCAGTATTTT	CASSHLPRAYWTDTQYF
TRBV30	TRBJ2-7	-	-	TGTGGGGGGAAAGGGGGGGGGACCTACGAGCAGTACTTC	CGGKGGGTYEQYF
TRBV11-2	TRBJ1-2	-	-	TGTGCCAGCAGCATGACAGGCTATGGCTACACCTTC	CASSMTGYGYTF
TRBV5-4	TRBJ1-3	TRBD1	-	TGTGCCAGCAGCACCGGGACAGGGGAAAACACCATATATTTT	CASSTGTGENTIYF
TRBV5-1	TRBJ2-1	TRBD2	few	TGCGCCAGCAGCCCGGGACTAGCGGGGGGGCTGGCCTACAATGAGCAGTTCTTC	CASSPGLAGGLAYNEQFF
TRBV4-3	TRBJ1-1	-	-	TGCGCCAGCAGCCTATACTCAACAGGAGGGTTGGGAACTGAAGCTTTCTTT	CASSLYSTGGLGTEAFF
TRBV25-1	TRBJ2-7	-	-	TGTGCCAGCGCAGGGGTCTCCTACGAGCAGTACTTC	CASAGVSYEQYF
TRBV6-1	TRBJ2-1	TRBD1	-	TGTGCCAGCAGTGAATGGTTTCAGGGACAGCTCCTTCGCGATGAGCAGTTCTTC	CASSEWFQGQLLRDEQFF
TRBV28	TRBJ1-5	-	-	TGTGCCAGCAGTTTATCCCAGGGGCGCAATCAGCCCCAGCATTTT	CASSLSQGRNQPQHF
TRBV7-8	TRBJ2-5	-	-	TGTGCCAGCAGCCTATCCCCGGGGTTACCGTACCAAGAGACCCAGTACTTC	CASSLSPGLPYQETQYF
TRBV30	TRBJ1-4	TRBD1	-	TGTGCCTGGGGTGGGGACAGGCCGGCGGAAAAACTGTTTTTT	CAWGGDRPAEKLFF
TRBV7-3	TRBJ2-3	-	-	TGTGCCAGCAGCTTCCGTAACGGGAACACAGATACGCAGTATTTT	CASSFRNGNTDTQYF
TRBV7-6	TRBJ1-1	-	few	TGTGCCAGCAGCAGGACAGTGATGGACACTGAAGCTTTCTTT	CASSRTVMDTEAFF
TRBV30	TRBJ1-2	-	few	TGTGCCTGGAGACCCGGGACACACGGCTACACCTTC	CAWRPGTHGYTF
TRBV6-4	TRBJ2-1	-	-	TGTGCCAGCACCCCCAGGGTGGTTAATGAGCAGTTCTTC	CASTPRVVNEQFF
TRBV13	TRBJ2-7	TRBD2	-	TGTGCCAGCAGCTTAAGACGCGGGGGGGCTCCCTACGAGCAGTACTTC	CASSLRRGGAPYEQYF
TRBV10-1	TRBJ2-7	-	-	TGCGCCAGCAGTGAAGGGAGCGACGAGCAGTACTTC	CASSEGSDEQYF
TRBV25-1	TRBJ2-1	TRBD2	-	TGTGCCAGCAGTGCTCAAGCGGGGGACCCACTATACAATGAGCAGTTCTTC	CASSAQAGDPLYNEQFF
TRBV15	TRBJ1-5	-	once	TGTGCCACCAGCAGAGATAGTATTAGCAATCAGCCCCAGCATTTT	CATSRDSISNQPQHF
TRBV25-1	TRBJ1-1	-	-	TGTGCCAGCAGTTCTTTTATGAACACTGAAGCTTTCTTT	CASSSFMNTEAFF
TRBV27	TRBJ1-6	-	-	TGTGCCAGCAGTTGGGGACAACAGGGTTCACCCCTCCACTTT	CASSWGQQGSPLHF
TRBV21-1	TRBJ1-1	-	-	TGTGCCAGCAGTCCCGGGACAGGGATGGACACTGAAGCTTTCTTT	CASSPGTGMDTEAFF
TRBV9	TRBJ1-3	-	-	TGTGCCAGCAGCTACGACTTTAAAGACACCATATATTTT	CASSYDFKDTIYF
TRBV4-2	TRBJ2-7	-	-	TGTGCCAGCAGCCAAGACAGGGGACGGGACGAGCAGTACTTC	CASSQDRGRDEQYF
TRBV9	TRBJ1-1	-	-	TGTGCCAGCAGCGTTACCGGTACAGGGAACACTGAAGCTTTCTTT	CASSVTGTGNTEAFF
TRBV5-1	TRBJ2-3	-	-	TGCGCCAGCAGCTTGTATGTGGGGGGGCGAGGAGATACGCAGTATTTT	CASSLYVGGRGDTQYF
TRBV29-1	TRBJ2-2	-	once	TGCAGCGTTAGGACTTTTGTGAACACCGGGGAGCTGTTTTTT	CSVRTFVNTGELFF
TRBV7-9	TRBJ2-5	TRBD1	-	TGTGCCAGCAGCTTGAAACAGGGGAGATTGGAGACCCAGTACTTC	CASSLKQGRLETQYF
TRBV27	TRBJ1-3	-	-	TGTGCCAGCAGTTTATCTGCGGGGTCGGTCTCTGGAAACACCATATATTTT	CASSLSAGSVSGNTIYF
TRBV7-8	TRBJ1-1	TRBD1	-	TGTGCCAGCAGCCGGACAGGCAACACTGAAGCTTTCTTT	CASSRTGNTEAFF
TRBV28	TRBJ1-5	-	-	TGTGCCAGCAGTACAGTCAATCAGCCCCAGCATTTT	CASSTVNQPQHF
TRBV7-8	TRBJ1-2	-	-	TGTGCCAGCAGCTTATCGGGTCGGTCTGTTGGCTACACCTTC	CASSLSGRSVGYTF